The 23 T cell receptor beta chains presented below share a single source sample, sequenced in a study of regulatory T cells in long-lasting Graves disease. Arm-PCR of CDR3 regions and iRepertoire HTBI primers were used to build TCR beta libraries. Each CDR3 protein is one row after TCRdb ran MiXCR on the multiplex PCR reads. Of a few hundred thousand distinct CDR3 sequences detected, approximately 13% appear once; the ten largest clones hold roughly a tenth. Indicated time point: newly diagnosed GD, antithyroid drugs for less than 3 months. RNA isolated from PBMCs was used to make the TCR library. The same specimen was also included in a second study, on T cells in Graves' hyperthyroidism and ophthalmopathy.

The sequencing here drew on peripheral blood mononuclear cells (PBMCs), taken at new diagnosis, from a patient treated with antithyroid drugs. These receptors all stem from a man aged 25 to 40 with Graves disease.

This clonotype was observed at least ten times. V gene TRBV7-3 combines with J gene TRBJ2-1; possibly TRBD1 for D (6 bases). Per germline, CDR1 SGHTA and CDR2 FQGTGA. The CDR3 contains 12 residues. The V gene lost 2 bases and the J gene lost 13 bases, with 12 bases spanning the gap. CDR3 nucleotide sequence: TGTGCCAGCAGCTTATCAAGGGACATCCAGTTCTTC. Translating it yields CASSLSRDIQFF.

This clonotype was found many times. V is TRBV27 and J is TRBJ2-3; 9 nucleotides align to TRBD1. This CDR3 is 19 amino acids long. Losses at the gene ends were 5 bases for V and 2 bases for J; bases not matched to a gene: 17. The germline V gene has CDR1 MNHEY and CDR2 SMNVEV (reference sequence). CDR3 in amino acids: CASSPRLLSGQGPTDTQYF. CDR3 DNA: TGTGCCAGCAGTCCCCGTTTACTTTCGGGACAGGGCCCCACAGATACGCAGTATTTT.

This clonotype was observed at least ten times. V usage is TRBV27 and J usage is TRBJ2-7; D gene unclear. V lost 6 bases, J lost 4 bases, and 19 bases lay in between. The CDR3 is 15 amino acids. Germline CDR1 reads MNHEY; CDR2 reads SMNVEV (reference sequence). The CDR3 region is CASRSQVHPGYEQYF. DNA of the CDR3: TGTGCCAGCAGGTCACAAGTTCACCCTGGGTACGAGCAGTACTTC.

V and J are TRBV6-1 and TRBJ2-1; D unresolved. The germline V gene encodes CDR1 MNHNS and CDR2 SASEGT. This CDR3 spans 15 amino acids. Trimming left V 2 bases short and J 1 base short, with 9 bases between. The CDR3 DNA is TGTGCCAGCAGTGAAACCCTGGGGTCCTACAATGAGCAGTTCTTC. Translation gives CASSETLGSYNEQFF.

The CDR3 nucleotides are TGCGCCAGCAGTGAGAAGGTTACCCACACTGAAGCTTTCTTT. It yields the protein CASSEKVTHTEAFF. The chain is built from TRBV10-1 and TRBJ1-1; D is undetermined. This CDR3 contains 14 residues. Germline V gene lookup returns CDR1 WNHNN and CDR2 SYGVQD (reference sequence). V lost 2 bases and J 3 bases, leaving 10 bases between the germline ends.

This clonotype was found many times. This sequence joins TRBV7-9 and TRBJ2-1; the D is unclear. Germline-derived CDR1 and CDR2 are SEHNR and FQNEAQ (reference sequence). Trimming cost V 5 bases and J 0 bases, with 8 bases left between them. The length of the CDR3 is 14 residues. Here the CDR3 DNA reads TGTGCCAGCAGCACGGAGATCTCCTACAATGAGCAGTTCTTC. Translating it yields CASSTEISYNEQFF. The whole variable domain, remainder taken from reference TRBV7-9 and TRBJ2-1, is DTGVSQNPRHKITKRGQNVTFRCDPISEHNRLYWYRQTLGQGPEFLTYFQNEAQLEKSRLLSDRFSAERPKGSFSTLEIQRTEQGDSAMYLCASSTEISYNEQFFGPGTRLTVL.

This clonotype was detected only a few times. V and J are TRBV20-1 and TRBJ2-7; D perhaps matches TRBD2 (5 bases). Between the trimmed V and J ends, which lost 2 bases and 3 bases, there was a span of 8 bases. The germline V gene encodes CDR1 DFQATT and CDR2 SNEGSKA (reference sequence). The CDR3 consists of 12 residues. CDR3 nucleotides: TGCAGTGCTAGATACGGGGACTACGAGCAGTACTTC. It codes for CSARYGDYEQYF.

This clonotype was detected ten times or more. The chain couples TRBV5-1 to TRBJ2-3, with 12 bases lining up with TRBD1. The CDR3 extends over 17 amino acids. CDR1 is SGHRS, CDR2 YFSETQ, per germline. V was pared by 2 bases and J by 3 bases, with 7 bases of the junction left unmatched. CDR3 sequence (DNA): TGCGCCAGCAGCTTATCGTCGGGACAGGGGGCAACAGATACGCAGTATTTT. Its translation is CASSLSSGQGATDTQYF.

This clonotype showed up many times. The chain's CDR3 is CASSPGGLSNQPQHF. The CDR3 DNA reads TGTGCCAGCAGCCCAGGGGGCTTGAGCAATCAGCCCCAGCATTTT. The genes are TRBV3-1 and TRBJ1-5; 8 bases are a match to TRBD1. This CDR3 has 15 residues. Germline V gives CDR1 LGHDT, CDR2 YNNKEL (reference sequence). Trimming at V came to 4 bases and at J to 1 base, leaving 3 bases not matched to a gene.

This clonotype was recorded many times. The chain carries TRBV7-2 and TRBJ2-5, with 7 bases lining up with TRBD1. V shed 2 bases, J shed 1 base, and the junction held 1 base outside the gene matches. This CDR3 comprises 14 residues. Germline V gene sequence: CDR1 SGHTA, CDR2 FQGNSA. The CDR3 nucleotides are TGTGCCAGCAGCTTACAGGGGGTCCAAGAGACCCAGTACTTC. Protein product: CASSLQGVQETQYF. Using reference TRBV7-2 and TRBJ2-5 for the parts outside the CDR3, the full variable domain is GAGVSQSPSNKVTEKGKDVELRCDPISGHTALYWYRQSLGQGLEFLIYFQGNSAPDKSGLPSDRFSAERTGGSVSTLTIQRTQQEDSAVYLCASSLQGVQETQYFGPGTRLLVL.

The V gene is TRBV29-1, the J gene TRBJ2-7, with D unclear. This CDR3 is 13 amino acids long. Germline assignment: CDR1 SQVTM and CDR2 ANQGSEA. V was pared by 4 bases and J by 1 base, with 11 bases between. The DNA for the CDR3 is TGCAGCGTTGCTGGGGTAGGGTCCTACGAGCAGTACTTC. Its translation is CSVAGVGSYEQYF.

This chain connects TRBV6-2 or TRBV6-3 to TRBJ1-4; possible D gene TRBD1, 5 bases. This CDR3 contains 16 residues. V was trimmed by 4 bases and J by 5 bases, leaving 17 bases between them. CDR1 and CDR2 (germline): MNHEY, SVGEGT. CDR3 coding DNA: TGTGCCAGCAGTTCGCAGACGGCTCAGGGCAATGAAAAACTGTTTTTT. This translates into CASSSQTAQGNEKLFF.

V usage is TRBV19 and J usage is TRBJ2-3; 8 bases align to TRBD2. Per germline, CDR1 LNHDA and CDR2 SQIVND (reference sequence). This CDR3 has 20 amino acids. With 8 bases clipped from V and 0 bases from J, the junction kept 22 bases outside the gene matches. CDR3: CASSAKERGRTKASTDTQYF. Written as DNA, the CDR3 is TGTGCCAGTTCCGCGAAGGAGCGGGGGCGAACCAAAGCTAGCACAGATACGCAGTATTTT.

The V and J genes are TRBV12-3 or TRBV12-4 and TRBJ1-2; D remains ambiguous. The CDR3 consists of 14 residues. The V and J ends lost 4 bases and 3 bases respectively, with 12 bases between them. The CDR3 spells CASSSIDTYYGYTF. The CDR3 nucleotides read TGTGCCAGCAGTTCCATAGACACCTACTATGGCTACACCTTC.

This sequence joins TRBV19 and TRBJ2-3; 9 positions match TRBD1. This CDR3 contains 15 residues. The germline gives CDR1 LNHDA, CDR2 SQIVND (reference sequence). With 1 base clipped from V and 6 bases from J, the junction kept 5 bases outside the gene matches. CDR3 nucleotide sequence: TGTGCCAGTAGTATAGCGGGACAGGGAGTGGATACGCAGTATTTT. Its protein product is CASSIAGQGVDTQYF.

As concerns this clonotype: A far larger clone is just one base off, so this is likely a read error. The rearrangement joins TRBV7-2 to TRBJ2-3; possibly TRBD2 for D (6 bases). The J call may be mistaken, given a closer DNA end match to TRBJ2-1. This CDR3 has 20 residues. Per the germline V gene, CDR1 is SGHTA and CDR2 is FQGNSA. The CDR3 nucleotides are TGTGCCAGCAGCTTAGTTATGTTGGGCGGGATTAGAACCTCCTGCAATGAGCAGTTCTTC. It is translated as CASSLVMLGGIRTSCNEQFF.

This chain joins TRBV29-1 and TRBJ1-3, with 7 bases lining up with TRBD1. V lost 4 bases, J lost 0 bases, and 9 bases stayed unmatched. This CDR3 is built from 16 residues. CDR1 and CDR2 (germline): SQVTM, ANQGSEA. Written as DNA, the CDR3 is TGCAGCGTTGGCGACAGGGATATTCTCTCTGGAAACACCATATATTTT. Residues: CSVGDRDILSGNTIYF.

This clonotype was counted many times. V and J are TRBV2 and TRBJ2-7; the match to TRBD1 covers 7 bases. In germline, CDR1 is SNHLY, CDR2 FYNNEI. The V and J ends lost 7 bases and 2 bases, in that order; junction bases with no gene match: 11. This CDR3 is 15 amino acids long. CDR3 in amino acids: CASKKFGDSTYEQYF. CDR3 in DNA: TGTGCCAGCAAAAAGTTCGGGGACAGTACCTACGAGCAGTACTTC.

This clonotype has ten or more counts. This rearrangement joins TRBV10-1 to TRBJ2-3, with TRBD2 matching 12 bases. Germline CDR1 and CDR2: WNHNN and SYGVQD (reference sequence). V lost 5 bases, J lost 0 bases, and 6 bases stayed unmatched. The CDR3 runs to 17 residues. CDR3 sequence (DNA): TGCGCCAGCAGTCGCTCAGGACTAGCGGGGAGCACAGATACGCAGTATTTT. Residues: CASSRSGLAGSTDTQYF.

In this sample, this clonotype turned up a few times. The J gene is TRBJ2-1, the V gene TRBV20-1; the match to TRBD2 covers 10 bases. Trimming took 5 bases from V and 7 from J; bases not matched to a gene: 8. The CDR3 runs to 14 residues. CDR1 is DFQATT, CDR2 SNEGSKA, per germline (reference sequence). The CDR3: CSAPSGRARNEQFF. DNA for the CDR3: TGCAGTGCTCCAAGCGGGAGGGCCAGGAATGAGCAGTTCTTC.

This clonotype was seen ten or more times. The chain has TRBV6-5 and TRBJ2-5, with D possibly TRBD1 on 6 matching bases. Germline CDR1 reads MNHEY; CDR2 reads SVGAGI. The CDR3 length is 16 residues. Trimming removed 2 bases at V and 5 bases at J, with 18 bases between. This CDR3 reads CASSYGGLSSPETQYF. The CDR3 DNA follows: TGTGCCAGCAGTTACGGGGGCCTGAGTAGTCCCGAGACCCAGTACTTC.

This clonotype occurred many times. The chain recombines TRBV7-9 with TRBJ1-4; no clear D gene. CDR1 and CDR2 from the germline V gene are SEHNR and FQNEAQ (reference sequence). Trimming shortened V by 5 bases and J by 4 bases, and 8 bases separated the two germline ends. This CDR3 has 13 residues. Here the CDR3 reads CASSEELNEKLFF. In DNA, the CDR3 is TGTGCCAGCAGCGAAGAACTTAATGAAAAACTGTTTTTT.

This clonotype was counted between two and nine times. The chain joins TRBV6-1 to TRBJ2-1; D could derive from TRBD1 or TRBD2 (5 bases each). The CDR3 length is 19 residues. CDR1 is MNHNS and CDR2 is SASEGT in the germline V gene. Deletions cut 10 bases from V and 0 bases from J, with 28 bases between. CDR3 bases: TGTGCCACCCATTCTGGGGGTTCGGGGCTTTACAGCTCCTACAATGAGCAGTTCTTC. This encodes CATHSGGSGLYSSYNEQFF.